These 6 T cell receptor beta chains were sequenced from one sample in a study of T cell responses to AZD1222 COVID-19 vaccine. The protocol was immunoSEQ multiplex PCR, while the TCRdb copy is restricted to in-frame clones and leaves out a portion. The data hold some 130,000 clones, with under 90% observed a single time. This specimen was peripheral blood, taken on day 0 of AZD1222 vaccination. The receptors derive from an adult in good health.

This clone was detected a few times. The chain links TRBV9 to TRBJ2-1, with D perhaps TRBD2 (6 bases). Per germline, CDR1 SGDLS and CDR2 YYNGEE. Trimming took 3 bases from V and 2 from J, leaving 12 bases between them. This CDR3 has 15 amino acids. The DNA of the CDR3 is TGTGCCAGCAGCGCGAGGAGGGCAGCCTACAATGAGCAGTTCTTC. This codes for CASSARRAAYNEQFF.

The gene calls are TRBV7-2 and TRBJ1-2; the match to TRBD1 covers 9 bases. The length of the CDR3 is 14 residues. V shed 5 bases, J shed 8 bases, and the junction held 9 bases outside the gene matches. Looked up from germline, CDR1 is SGHTA and CDR2 is FQGNSA. The CDR3 here is CASSLRTGAEGYTF. DNA of the CDR3: TGTGCCAGCAGCCTCAGGACAGGGGCGGAAGGCTACACCTTC.

V is TRBV30 and J is TRBJ1-1; 8 bases align to TRBD1. Looked up from germline, CDR1 is GTSNPN and CDR2 is SVGIG (reference sequence). The CDR3 covers 19 residues. V dropped 3 bases and J dropped 6; count of bases not matched to a gene: 24. CDR3 nucleotide sequence: TGTGCCTGGAGGGGACTTCGGAAGGCAGGGGGCTTTATATCGGCTGAAGCTTTCTTT. It specifies CAWRGLRKAGGFISAEAFF. The entire variable domain, with the rest obtained from reference TRBV30 and TRBJ1-1, is as follows: SQTIHQWPATLVQPVGSPLSLECTVEGTSNPNLYWYRQAAGRGLQLLFYSVGIGQISSEVPQNLSASRPQDRQFILSSKKLLLSDSGFYLCAWRGLRKAGGFISAEAFFGQGTRLTVV.

This clone appeared once. The J gene is TRBJ2-7, the V gene TRBV9, with D perhaps TRBD2 (5 bases). V dropped 4 bases and J dropped 3 bases, with 17 bases sitting between them. CDR3 length equals 15 residues. Germline V gene data show CDR1 as SGDLS and CDR2 as YYNGEE. CDR3: CASSPGVSTFYEQYF. The CDR3 DNA sequence: TGTGCCAGCAGCCCCGGGGTTTCGACCTTCTACGAGCAGTACTTC.

The rearrangement links TRBV28 to TRBJ1-1; D not certain. This CDR3 region has 13 residues. The germline V gene encodes CDR1 MDHEN and CDR2 SYDVKM. Trimming stripped 7 bases from V and 3 bases from J, with 12 bases between. CDR3: CASNLKIHTEAFF. DNA of the CDR3: TGTGCCAGCAACCTTAAAATTCACACTGAAGCTTTCTTT.

This clone was seen a handful of times. The rearrangement links TRBV20-1 to TRBJ1-3; D is undetermined. Germline V gene lookup returns CDR1 DFQATT and CDR2 SNEGSKA (reference sequence). CDR3 length: 14 residues. The V and J ends lost 3 bases and 8 bases respectively, with 17 bases between them. The CDR3 DNA follows: TGCAGTGCTAGTCAGCTCGGGGTACTTGACACCATATATTTT. This sequence encodes CSASQLGVLDTIYF.